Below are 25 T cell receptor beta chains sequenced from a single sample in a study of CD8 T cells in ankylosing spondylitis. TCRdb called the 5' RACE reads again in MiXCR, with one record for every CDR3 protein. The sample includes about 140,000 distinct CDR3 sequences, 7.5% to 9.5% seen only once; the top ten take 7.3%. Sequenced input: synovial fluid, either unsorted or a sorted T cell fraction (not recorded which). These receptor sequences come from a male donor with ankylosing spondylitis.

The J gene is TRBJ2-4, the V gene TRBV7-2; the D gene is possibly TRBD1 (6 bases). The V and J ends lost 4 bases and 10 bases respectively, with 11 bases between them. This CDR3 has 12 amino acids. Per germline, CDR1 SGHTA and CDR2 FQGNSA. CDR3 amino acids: CASSSTDRIQYF. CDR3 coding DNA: TGTGCCAGCAGCTCGACGGACAGAATTCAGTACTTC.

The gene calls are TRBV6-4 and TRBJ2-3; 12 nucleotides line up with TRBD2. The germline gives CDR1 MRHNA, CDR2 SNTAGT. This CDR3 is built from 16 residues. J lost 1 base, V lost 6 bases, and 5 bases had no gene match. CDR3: CASSPTSGRGTDTQYF. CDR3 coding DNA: TGTGCCAGCAGCCCGACTAGCGGGAGAGGCACAGATACGCAGTATTTT.

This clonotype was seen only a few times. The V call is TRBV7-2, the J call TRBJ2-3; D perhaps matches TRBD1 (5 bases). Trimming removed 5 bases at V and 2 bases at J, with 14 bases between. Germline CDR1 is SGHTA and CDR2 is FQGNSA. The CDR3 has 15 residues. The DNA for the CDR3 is TGTGCCAGCAGCCATCGACAGCCGATCACAGATACGCAGTATTTT. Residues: CASSHRQPITDTQYF.

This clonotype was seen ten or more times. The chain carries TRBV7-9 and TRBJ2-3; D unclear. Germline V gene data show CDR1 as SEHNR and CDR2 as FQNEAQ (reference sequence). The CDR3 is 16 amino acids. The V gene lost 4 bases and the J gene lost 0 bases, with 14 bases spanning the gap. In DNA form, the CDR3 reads TGTGCCAGCAGCTCCTCGACTTACACTAGCACAGATACGCAGTATTTT. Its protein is CASSSSTYTSTDTQYF.

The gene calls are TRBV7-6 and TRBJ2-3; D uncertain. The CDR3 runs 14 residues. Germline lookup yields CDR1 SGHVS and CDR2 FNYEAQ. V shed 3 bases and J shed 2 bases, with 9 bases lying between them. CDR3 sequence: CASSFGGDTDTQYF. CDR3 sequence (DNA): TGTGCCAGCAGCTTCGGCGGAGACACAGATACGCAGTATTTT.

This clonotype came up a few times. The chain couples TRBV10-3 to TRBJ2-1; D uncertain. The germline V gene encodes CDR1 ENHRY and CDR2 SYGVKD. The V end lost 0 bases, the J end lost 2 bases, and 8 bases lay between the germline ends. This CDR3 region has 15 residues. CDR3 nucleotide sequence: TGTGCCATCAGTGAGTCGGCAGTAACCTACAATGAGCAGTTCTTC. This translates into CAISESAVTYNEQFF.

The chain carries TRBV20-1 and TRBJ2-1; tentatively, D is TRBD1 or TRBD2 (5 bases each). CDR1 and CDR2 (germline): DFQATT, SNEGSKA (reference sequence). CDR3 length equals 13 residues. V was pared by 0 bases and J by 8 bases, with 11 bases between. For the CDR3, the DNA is TGCAGTGCTAGAGATCGGGGCGGCCATGAGCAGTTCTTC. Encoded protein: CSARDRGGHEQFF.

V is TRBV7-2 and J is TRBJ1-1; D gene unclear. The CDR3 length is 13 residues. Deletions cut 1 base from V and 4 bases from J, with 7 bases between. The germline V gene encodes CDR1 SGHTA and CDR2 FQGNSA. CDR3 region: CASSLVRATEAFF. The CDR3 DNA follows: TGTGCCAGCAGCTTAGTGAGGGCCACTGAAGCTTTCTTT.

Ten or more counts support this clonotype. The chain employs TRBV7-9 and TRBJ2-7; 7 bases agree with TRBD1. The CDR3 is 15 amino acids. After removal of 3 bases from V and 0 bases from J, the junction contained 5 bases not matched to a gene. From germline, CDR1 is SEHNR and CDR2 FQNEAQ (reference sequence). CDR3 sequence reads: CASSLNRGGSYEQYF. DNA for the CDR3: TGTGCCAGCAGCTTGAACAGGGGCGGCTCCTACGAGCAGTACTTC.

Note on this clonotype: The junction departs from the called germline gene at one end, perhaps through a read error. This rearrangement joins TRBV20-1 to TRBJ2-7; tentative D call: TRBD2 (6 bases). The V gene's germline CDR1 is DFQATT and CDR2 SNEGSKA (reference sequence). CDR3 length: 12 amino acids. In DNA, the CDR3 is TGTGGCTGGAGGGTAGGGACCTACGAGCAGTACTTC. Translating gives CGWRVGTYEQYF.

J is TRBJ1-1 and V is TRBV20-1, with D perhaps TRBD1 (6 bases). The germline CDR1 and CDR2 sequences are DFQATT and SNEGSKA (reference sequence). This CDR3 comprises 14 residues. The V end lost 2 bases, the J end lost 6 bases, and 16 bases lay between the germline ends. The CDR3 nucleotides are TGCAGTGCTAGACCCCAGGGGAGACTCGCTGAAGCTTTCTTT. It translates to CSARPQGRLAEAFF.

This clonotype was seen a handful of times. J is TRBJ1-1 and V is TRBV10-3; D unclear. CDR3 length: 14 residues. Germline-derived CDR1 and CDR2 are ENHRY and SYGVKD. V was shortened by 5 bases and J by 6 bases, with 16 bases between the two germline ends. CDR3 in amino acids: CAISRLLRESEAFF. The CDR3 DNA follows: TGTGCCATCAGTCGCCTTCTCCGGGAATCTGAAGCTTTCTTT.

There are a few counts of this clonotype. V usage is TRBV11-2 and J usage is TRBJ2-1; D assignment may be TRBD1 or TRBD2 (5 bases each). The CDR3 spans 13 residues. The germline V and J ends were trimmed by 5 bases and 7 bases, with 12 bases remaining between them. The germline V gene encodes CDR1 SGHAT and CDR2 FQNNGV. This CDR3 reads CASSPQWGNEQFF. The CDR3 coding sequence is TGTGCCAGCAGCCCCCAGTGGGGGAATGAGCAGTTCTTC.

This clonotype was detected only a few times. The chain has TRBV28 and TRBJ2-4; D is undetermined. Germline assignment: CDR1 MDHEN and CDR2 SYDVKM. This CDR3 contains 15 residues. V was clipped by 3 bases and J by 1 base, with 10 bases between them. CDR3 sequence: CASSLQEEAKNIQYF. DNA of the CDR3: TGTGCCAGCAGTTTGCAAGAGGAGGCCAAAAACATTCAGTACTTC.

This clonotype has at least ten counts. The CDR3 here is CSARRLAGADTQYF. In DNA form, the CDR3 reads TGCAGTGCTAGAAGACTAGCGGGGGCAGATACGCAGTATTTT. This chain links TRBV20-1 with TRBJ2-3; 12 bases match TRBD2. After removal of 2 bases from V and 4 bases from J, the junction contained 1 base not matched to a gene. CDR3 length equals 14 residues. Germline V gene sequence: CDR1 DFQATT, CDR2 SNEGSKA (reference sequence).

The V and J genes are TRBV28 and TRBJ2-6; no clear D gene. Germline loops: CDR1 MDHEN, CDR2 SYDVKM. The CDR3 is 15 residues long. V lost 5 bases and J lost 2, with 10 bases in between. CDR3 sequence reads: CASSIPGPGANVLTF. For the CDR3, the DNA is TGTGCCAGCAGTATACCAGGTCCTGGGGCCAACGTCCTGACTTTC. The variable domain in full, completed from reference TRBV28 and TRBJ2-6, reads DVKVTQSSRYLVKRTGEKVFLECVQDMDHENMFWYRQDPGLGLRLIYFSYDVKMKEKGDIPEGYSVSREKKERFSLILESASTNQTSMYLCASSIPGPGANVLTFGAGSRLTVL.

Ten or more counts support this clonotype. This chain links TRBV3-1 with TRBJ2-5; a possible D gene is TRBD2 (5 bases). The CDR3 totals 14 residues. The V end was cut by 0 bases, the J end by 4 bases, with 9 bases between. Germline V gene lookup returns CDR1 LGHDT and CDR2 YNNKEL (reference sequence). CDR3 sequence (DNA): TGTGCCAGCAGCCAAGATCCAGGAGGAGAGACCCAGTACTTC. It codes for CASSQDPGGETQYF.

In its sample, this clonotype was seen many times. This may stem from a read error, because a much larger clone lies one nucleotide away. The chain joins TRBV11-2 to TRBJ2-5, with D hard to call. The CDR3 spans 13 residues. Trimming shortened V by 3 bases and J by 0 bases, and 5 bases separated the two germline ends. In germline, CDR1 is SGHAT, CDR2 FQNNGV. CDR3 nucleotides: TGTGCCAGCAGCTTTACCCACCAAGAGACCCAGTACTTC. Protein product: CASSFTHQETQYF.

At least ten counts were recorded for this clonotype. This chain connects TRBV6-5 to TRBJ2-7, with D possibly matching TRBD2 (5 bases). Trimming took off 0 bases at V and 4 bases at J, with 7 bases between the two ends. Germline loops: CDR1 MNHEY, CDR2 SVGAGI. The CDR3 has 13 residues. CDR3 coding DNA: TGTGCCAGCAGTTACTCGAGGGCATACGAGCAGTACTTC. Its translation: CASSYSRAYEQYF.

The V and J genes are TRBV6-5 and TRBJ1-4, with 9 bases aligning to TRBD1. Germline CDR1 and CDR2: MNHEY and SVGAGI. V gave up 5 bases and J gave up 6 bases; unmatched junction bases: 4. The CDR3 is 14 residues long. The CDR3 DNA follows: TGTGCCAGCAGTCTACAGGGGGCCGATGAAAAACTGTTTTTT. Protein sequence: CASSLQGADEKLFF.

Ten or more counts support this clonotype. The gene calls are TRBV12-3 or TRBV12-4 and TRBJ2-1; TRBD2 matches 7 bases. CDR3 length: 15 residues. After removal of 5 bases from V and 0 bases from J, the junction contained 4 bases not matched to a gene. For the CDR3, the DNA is TGTGCCAGCAGTCTCACTAGCGACTCCTACAATGAGCAGTTCTTC. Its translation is CASSLTSDSYNEQFF.

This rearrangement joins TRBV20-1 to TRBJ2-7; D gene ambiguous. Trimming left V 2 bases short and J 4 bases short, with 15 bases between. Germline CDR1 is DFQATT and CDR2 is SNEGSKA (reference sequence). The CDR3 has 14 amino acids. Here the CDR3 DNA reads TGCAGTGCTAGAAGACGGTTAGACTCTTACGAGCAGTACTTC. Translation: CSARRRLDSYEQYF.

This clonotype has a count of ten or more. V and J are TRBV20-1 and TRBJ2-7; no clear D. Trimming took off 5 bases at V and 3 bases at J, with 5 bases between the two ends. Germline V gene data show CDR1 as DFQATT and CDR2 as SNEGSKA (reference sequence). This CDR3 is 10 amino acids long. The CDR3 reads CSAFNYEQYF. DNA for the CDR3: TGCAGTGCTTTCAACTACGAGCAGTACTTC.

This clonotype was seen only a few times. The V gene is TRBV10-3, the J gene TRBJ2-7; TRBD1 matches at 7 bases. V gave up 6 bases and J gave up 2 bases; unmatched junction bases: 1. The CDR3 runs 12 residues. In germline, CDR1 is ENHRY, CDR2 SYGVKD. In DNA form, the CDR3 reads TGTGCCATCAGGGGGACAGCCTACGAGCAGTACTTC. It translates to CAIRGTAYEQYF.

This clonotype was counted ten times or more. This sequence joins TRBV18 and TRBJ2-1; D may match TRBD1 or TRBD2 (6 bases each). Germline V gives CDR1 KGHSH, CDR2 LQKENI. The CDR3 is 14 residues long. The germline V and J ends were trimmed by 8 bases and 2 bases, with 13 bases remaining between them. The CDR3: CASAVGGTYNEQFF. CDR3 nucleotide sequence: TGTGCCAGCGCTGTCGGGGGCACCTACAATGAGCAGTTCTTC.